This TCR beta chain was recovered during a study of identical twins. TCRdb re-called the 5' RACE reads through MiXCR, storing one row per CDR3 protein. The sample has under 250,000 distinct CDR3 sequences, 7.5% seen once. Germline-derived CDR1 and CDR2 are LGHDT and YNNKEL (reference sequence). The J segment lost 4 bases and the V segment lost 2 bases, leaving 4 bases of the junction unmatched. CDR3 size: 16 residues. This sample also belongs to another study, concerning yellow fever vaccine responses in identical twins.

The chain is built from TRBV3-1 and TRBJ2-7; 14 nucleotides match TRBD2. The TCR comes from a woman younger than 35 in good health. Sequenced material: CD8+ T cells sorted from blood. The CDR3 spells CASSQKGTSGRYEQYF. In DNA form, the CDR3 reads TGTGCCAGCAGCCAAAAAGGGACTAGCGGGAGATACGAGCAGTACTTC.